This TCR beta chain was sequenced in a study of blood T cell repertoires in COVID-19. Study details: Acute-phase and convalescent COVID-19 samples originated in the United States, Italy and Spain.

Methods used by the authors: From reference gene primer amplification, estimates of nucleated cell counts were derived. Data came from immunoSEQ multiplex PCR; TCRdb stores just in-frame clones and leaves some out. The V and J calls and clone size come from that table; D and trimming were worked out from the DNA. The table shows 100,000 or so clones, with about nine tenths occurring only once. Germline V lookup: CDR1 SNHLY, CDR2 FYNNEI. The V and J ends lost 1 base and 4 bases respectively, with 11 bases between them. CDR3 size: 15 residues. The clonotype comes from a woman aged 50 to 60 with COVID-19, enrolled during active disease. The specimen sequenced was peripheral blood. The chain links TRBV2 to TRBJ1-5, with D possibly TRBD1 on 5 matching bases. The CDR3 DNA follows: TGTGCCAGCAGTGAAGAGGGTGGGGGGAATCAGCCCCAGCATTTT. Encoded protein: CASSEEGGGNQPQHF.